One TCR beta chain is described in this entry. Its specificity is not known. Generated by immunoSEQ multiplex PCR, the TCRdb table keeps only in-frame clones and is missing some. The table lists some 150,000 clones, approximately 91% of them singletons. These data are taken from a study of T cell responses to AZD1222 COVID-19 vaccine. The CDR3 contains 15 residues. The V end lost 0 bases, the J end lost 5 bases, and 11 bases lay between the germline ends. Germline CDR1 and CDR2: LGHNA and YSLEER. Points from the study as a whole: Recipients of two AZD1222 doses showed rising Spike-specific TCR breadth and depth. Close to half of all spike-specific TCRs reportedly target regions of the variants that are unmutated.

The sequencing used peripheral blood, collected after recovery from COVID-19. This TCR came from an adult who had recovered from COVID-19. The chain uses TRBV4-3 and TRBJ1-5, with unresolved D. The CDR3 DNA is TGCGCCAGCAGCCAAGACACCGCCTTAGATCAGCCCCAGCATTTT. Translating gives CASSQDTALDQPQHF.